This TCR beta chain was sequenced in a study of blood T cell repertoires in COVID-19. For the study at large: From the United States, Italy and Spain came samples of acute and convalescent COVID-19. The analysed material was cDNA or gDNA that came from T cells, B-cell-depleted T cells, or PBMCs.

Authors' data handling: For nucleated cells, counts were estimated from reference gene primer amplification. Sequenced by immunoSEQ multiplex PCR; TCRdb stores in-frame clones only, minus some. D and trimming come from the DNA, and the V and J calls and clone size come from that table. This sample has roughly 230,000 clones, with 88% found just once. This CDR3 comprises 15 residues. CDR1 is MNHEY, CDR2 SVGEGT, per germline. V trimming: 5 bases; J trimming: 6 bases; junction bases outside the gene matches: 10. V usage is TRBV6-2 or TRBV6-3 and J usage is TRBJ1-1; 9 bases match TRBD1. This clonotype was sampled from a man between 65 and 80 years old with acute or convalescent COVID-19. Sequencing was done on a sample of peripheral blood. In DNA form, the CDR3 reads TGTGCCAGCAGTCACTTCGGGACAGGGTTGCCTGAAGCTTTCTTT. Protein sequence: CASSHFGTGLPEAFF.